Shown below are 8 T cell receptor beta chains from a single sample sequenced in a study of blood T cells in healthy people across ages. Alongside a J-beta primer mix, a sample-barcoded 5' primer served in a second PCR lasting roughly 6 to 11 cycles. TCRdb reanalysed the 5' RACE reads using MiXCR and keeps one entry per CDR3 protein. This sample has about 1.6 million distinct CDR3 sequences, with almost 35% found just once. The specimen was blood. Receptors originate from a woman between 25 and 40 years old in good health.

As for this clonotype: One end of the junction does not line up with germline, which may come from a read error. V is TRBV28 and J is TRBJ1-1; D perhaps matches TRBD1 (5 bases). The CDR3 has 14 residues. The germline V gene encodes CDR1 MDHEN and CDR2 SYDVKM. The CDR3 sequence is CASGGGSGNTEALF. The CDR3 DNA is TGTGCCAGTGGGGGTGGGTCCGGCAACACTGAAGCTCTCTTT.

The chain recombines TRBV20-1 with TRBJ1-6; possible D gene TRBD1, 5 bases. Deletions cut 3 bases from V and 9 bases from J, with 12 bases between. Germline CDR1 reads DFQATT; CDR2 reads SNEGSKA (reference sequence). CDR3 length equals 13 residues. CDR3 in DNA: TGCAGTGCTAGCGAGGGGAGGGGTTCACCCCTCCACTTT. Residues: CSASEGRGSPLHF.

This chain joins TRBV5-1 and TRBJ2-5; 8 nucleotides agree with TRBD1. The germline gives CDR1 SGHRS, CDR2 YFSETQ. The junction had 5 bases not matched to a gene; V was cut back by 4 bases and J by 6 bases. This CDR3 has 13 amino acids. The CDR3 sequence: CASSAGQGKTQYF. The CDR3 DNA sequence: TGCGCCAGCAGCGCCGGACAGGGAAAGACCCAGTACTTC.

This clonotype was picked up a small number of times. V and J are TRBV6-6 and TRBJ2-5, with a tentative D call TRBD1 (5 bases). The J call may not be correct, given that the DNA end is closer to TRBJ2-7. The CDR3 loop spans 14 amino acids. CDR1 and CDR2 (germline): MNHNY, SVGAGI (reference sequence). The CDR3: CASSPSWGNDEQYF. The CDR3 nucleotides are TGTGCCAGCAGTCCCTCTTGGGGCAACGACGAGCAGTACTTC.

This clonotype has only a few counts. In DNA form, the CDR3 reads TGTGCCAGCAGCCTCCCGGGAGTATTAAATGAGCAGTTCTTC. As protein: CASSLPGVLNEQFF. This chain connects TRBV3-1 to TRBJ2-1; tentatively, D is TRBD2 (6 bases). This CDR3 is 14 amino acids long. Germline V gene lookup returns CDR1 LGHDT and CDR2 YNNKEL (reference sequence). Deletions cut 4 bases from V and 7 bases from J, with 14 bases between.

The chain links TRBV20-1 to TRBJ2-1; D is unresolved. The germline V and J ends were trimmed by 5 bases and 1 base, with 9 bases remaining between them. The CDR3 has 13 amino acids. CDR1 and CDR2 from the germline V gene are DFQATT and SNEGSKA (reference sequence). The CDR3 spells CSAVQRSYNEQFF. The CDR3 DNA reads TGCAGTGCTGTCCAGCGATCCTACAATGAGCAGTTCTTC.

DNA of the CDR3: TGCGCCAGCAGCTTGGTCCCTAGCGGGGGCGCTACCCAAGAGACCCAGTACTTC. It translates to CASSLVPSGGATQETQYF. The chain carries TRBV5-1 and TRBJ2-7, with 10 bases fitting TRBD2. The J call may not be correct, given that the DNA end is closer to TRBJ2-5. Germline V CDR1 and CDR2: SGHRS, YFSETQ. The CDR3 contains 18 residues.

The V gene is TRBV6-1, the J gene TRBJ1-2, with 9 bases aligning to TRBD1. Germline CDR1 MNHNS, CDR2 SASEGT. The CDR3 contains 17 residues. J was trimmed by 6 bases and V by 4 bases; bases with no gene match: 15. CDR3 DNA sequence: TGTGCCAGCAGTGGCCTTCTGGGGACAGGGAGTTTTAATGGCTACACCTTC. It translates to CASSGLLGTGSFNGYTF.